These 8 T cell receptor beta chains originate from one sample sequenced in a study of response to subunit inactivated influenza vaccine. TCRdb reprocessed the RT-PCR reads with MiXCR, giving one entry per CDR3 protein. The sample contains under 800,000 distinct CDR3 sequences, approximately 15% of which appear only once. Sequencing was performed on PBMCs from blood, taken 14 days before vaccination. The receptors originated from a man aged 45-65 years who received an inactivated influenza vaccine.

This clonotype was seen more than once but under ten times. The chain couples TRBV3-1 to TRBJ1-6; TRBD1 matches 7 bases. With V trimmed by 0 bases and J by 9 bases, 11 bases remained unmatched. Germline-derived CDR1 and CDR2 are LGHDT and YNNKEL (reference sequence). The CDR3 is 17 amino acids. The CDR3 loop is CASSQDGGNRGGSPLHF. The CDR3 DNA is TGTGCCAGCAGCCAAGATGGAGGGAACAGGGGAGGTTCACCCCTCCACTTT.

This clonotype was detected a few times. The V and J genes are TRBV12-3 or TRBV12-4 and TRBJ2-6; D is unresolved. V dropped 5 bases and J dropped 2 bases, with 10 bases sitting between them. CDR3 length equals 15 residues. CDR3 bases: TGTGCCAGCAGTCCAGTGGGCGCTGGGGCCAACGTCCTGACTTTC. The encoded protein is CASSPVGAGANVLTF.

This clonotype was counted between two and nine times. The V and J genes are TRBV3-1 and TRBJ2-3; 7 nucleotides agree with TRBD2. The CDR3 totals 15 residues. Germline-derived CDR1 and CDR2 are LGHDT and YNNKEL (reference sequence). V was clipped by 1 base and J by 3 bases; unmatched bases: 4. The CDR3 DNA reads TGTGCCAGCAGCCAAGTACTAGCGAGAACAGATACGCAGTATTTT. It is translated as CASSQVLARTDTQYF.

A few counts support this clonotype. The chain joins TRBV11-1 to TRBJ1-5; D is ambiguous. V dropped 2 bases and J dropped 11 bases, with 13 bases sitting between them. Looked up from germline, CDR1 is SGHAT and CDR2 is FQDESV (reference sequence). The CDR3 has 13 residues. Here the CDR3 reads CASSLKGSMAQHF. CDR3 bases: TGTGCCAGCAGCTTAAAGGGCAGCATGGCCCAGCATTTT.

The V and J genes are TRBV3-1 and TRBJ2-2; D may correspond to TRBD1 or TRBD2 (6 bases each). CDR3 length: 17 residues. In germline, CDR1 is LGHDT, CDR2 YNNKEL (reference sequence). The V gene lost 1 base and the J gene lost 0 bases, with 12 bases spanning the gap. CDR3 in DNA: TGTGCCAGCAGCCAAGTCGGGGGCAGCGCGAACACCGGGGAGCTGTTTTTT. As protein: CASSQVGGSANTGELFF.

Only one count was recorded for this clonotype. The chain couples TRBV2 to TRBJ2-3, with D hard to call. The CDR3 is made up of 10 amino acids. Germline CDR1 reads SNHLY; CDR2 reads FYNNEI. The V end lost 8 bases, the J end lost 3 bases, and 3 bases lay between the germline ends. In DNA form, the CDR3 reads TGTGCCAGCCTGACAGATACGCAGTATTTT. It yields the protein CASLTDTQYF.

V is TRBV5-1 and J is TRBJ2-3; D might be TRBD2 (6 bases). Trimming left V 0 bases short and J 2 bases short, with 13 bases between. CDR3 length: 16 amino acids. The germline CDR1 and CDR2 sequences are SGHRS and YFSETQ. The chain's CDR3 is CASSLVSSAYTDTQYF. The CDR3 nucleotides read TGCGCCAGCAGCTTGGTTTCTAGCGCGTACACAGATACGCAGTATTTT.

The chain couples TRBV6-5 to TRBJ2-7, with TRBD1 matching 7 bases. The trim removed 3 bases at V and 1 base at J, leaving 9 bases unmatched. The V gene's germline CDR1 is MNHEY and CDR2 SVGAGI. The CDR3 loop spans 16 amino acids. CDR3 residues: CASSYWDSGVSYEQYF. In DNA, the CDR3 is TGTGCCAGCAGTTATTGGGACAGCGGTGTATCCTACGAGCAGTACTTC.